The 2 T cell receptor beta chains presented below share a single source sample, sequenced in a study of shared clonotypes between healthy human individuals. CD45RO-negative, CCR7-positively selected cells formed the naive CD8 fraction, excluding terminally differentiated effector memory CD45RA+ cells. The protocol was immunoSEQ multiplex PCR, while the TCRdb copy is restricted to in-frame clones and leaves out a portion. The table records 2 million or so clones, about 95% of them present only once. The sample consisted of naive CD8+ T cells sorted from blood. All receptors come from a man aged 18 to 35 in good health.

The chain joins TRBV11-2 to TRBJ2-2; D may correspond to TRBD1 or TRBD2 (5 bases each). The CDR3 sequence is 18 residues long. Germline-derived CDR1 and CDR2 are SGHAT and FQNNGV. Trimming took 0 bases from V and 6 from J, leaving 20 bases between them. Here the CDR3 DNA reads TGTGCCAGCAGCTTAGAAAATTTGGGGGTAGAGCTGGCCGGGGAGCTGTTTTTT. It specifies CASSLENLGVELAGELFF. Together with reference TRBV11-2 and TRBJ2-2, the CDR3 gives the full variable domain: EAGVAQSPRYKIIEKRQSVAFWCNPISGHATLYWYQQILGQGPKLLIQFQNNGVVDDSQLPKDRFSAERLKGVDSTLKIQPAKLEDSAVYLCASSLENLGVELAGELFFGEGSRLTVL.

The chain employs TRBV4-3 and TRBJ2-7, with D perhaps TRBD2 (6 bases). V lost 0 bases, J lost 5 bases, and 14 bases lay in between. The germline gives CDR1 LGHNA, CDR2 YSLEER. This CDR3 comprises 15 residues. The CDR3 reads CASSQDRGTPNEQYF. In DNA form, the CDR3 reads TGCGCCAGCAGCCAAGATCGAGGGACTCCGAACGAGCAGTACTTC.